Sequencing of this T cell receptor beta chain was carried out in a study of blood T cells in healthy people across ages. About this clonotype itself: Its antigen is undetermined.

Drawn from each donor were roughly 10 milliliters of peripheral blood. The second PCR ran about 6 to 12 cycles with a sample-barcoded 5' primer and J-beta primers. TCRdb used MiXCR to reprocess the 5' RACE reads, holding one entry per CDR3 protein. The table includes around 1,500,000 distinct CDR3 sequences, 35% to 45% detected once. Points from the study as a whole: Reliance upon unsorted PBMCs precluded definitive naive versus antigen-experienced comparison. Naive CD4+ cells and diversity were both higher in long-lived donors than in aged donors. Age brought a roughly linear fall in TCR beta diversity measured per million T cells.

The germline V gene has CDR1 LNHNV and CDR2 YYDKDF (reference sequence). The CDR3 is 13 residues long. Trimming cost V 9 bases and J 0 bases, with 9 bases left between them. The material sequenced was blood. The clonotype comes from a woman aged 18-29 years in good health. The chain combines TRBV15 with TRBJ2-1, with a tentative D call TRBD2 (6 bases). The DNA of the CDR3 is TGTGCCACTTGGGACTCCTCCTACAATGAGCAGTTCTTC. Amino acids: CATWDSSYNEQFF.